This entry lists 8 T cell receptor beta chains sequenced from one sample in a study of blood T cell repertoires in COVID-19. Assay: immunoSEQ multiplex PCR; the TCRdb copy retains only in-frame clones and omits some. The table lists about 150,000 clones, 80% of them singletons. Source material: peripheral blood. Receptor source: a man in his sixties with acute or convalescent COVID-19.

The J gene is TRBJ2-1, the V gene TRBV5-4, with 14 bases matching TRBD2. J gave up 4 bases and V 10 bases, and 10 bases lay outside the gene matches. The CDR3 spans 16 residues. Per germline, CDR1 SGHNT and CDR2 YYREEE (reference sequence). DNA for the CDR3: TGTGCCTCCGGAGTCGGGACTAGCGGGGGTTACAATGAGCAGTTCTTC. It encodes CASGVGTSGGYNEQFF.

This clone was seen only a few times. The chain joins TRBV9 to TRBJ2-7; D not resolved. Looked up from germline, CDR1 is SGDLS and CDR2 is YYNGEE. V lost 0 bases and J lost 5, with 18 bases in between. The CDR3 spans 16 residues. CDR3 bases: TGTGCCAGCAGCGTAGGCGTGACTTTAACGTCCGACGAGCAGTACTTC. Encoded protein: CASSVGVTLTSDEQYF.

The rearrangement links TRBV6-5 to TRBJ1-5; weak D call: TRBD1 (5 bases). Per the germline V gene, CDR1 is MNHEY and CDR2 is SVGAGI. This CDR3 spans 15 amino acids. V lost 0 bases and J lost 6, with 12 bases in between. Here the CDR3 DNA reads TGTGCCAGCAGTTACTCGTGGCAGGGAGGTCAGCCCCAGCATTTT. Its protein is CASSYSWQGGQPQHF.

This clone is a singleton in its sample. The same CDR3 also results from other DNA sequences found in this sample. The V gene is TRBV27, the J gene TRBJ2-7; no reliable D call. CDR3 length: 14 residues. The V gene's germline CDR1 is MNHEY and CDR2 SMNVEV (reference sequence). Trimming stripped 0 bases from V and 1 base from J, with 7 bases between. Here the CDR3 reads CASSLSFLSYEQYF. The CDR3 bases are TGTGCCAGCAGTTTATCTTTTCTTTCCTACGAGCAGTACTTC.

This chain uses TRBV5-4 with TRBJ2-3; TRBD2 aligns across 10 bases. This CDR3 is built from 16 residues. The germline V gene has CDR1 SGHNT and CDR2 YYREEE (reference sequence). V lost 4 bases, J lost 2 bases, and 7 bases stayed unmatched. The CDR3 sequence is CASSARTSGFTDTQYF. CDR3 DNA: TGTGCCAGCAGCGCCCGGACTAGCGGCTTCACAGATACGCAGTATTTT.

The rearrangement joins TRBV10-2 to TRBJ2-7; TRBD2 matches at 8 bases. V was clipped by 2 bases and J by 0 bases; unmatched bases: 0. The CDR3 has 14 residues. Germline CDR1 WSHSY, CDR2 SAAADI. The DNA for the CDR3 is TGCGCCAGCAGTGAGACTAGCGGCTCCTACGAGCAGTACTTC. It encodes CASSETSGSYEQYF.

The V call is TRBV28, the J call TRBJ1-2; D not certain. This CDR3 is 14 amino acids long. Per germline, CDR1 MDHEN and CDR2 SYDVKM. Trimming left V 3 bases short and J 8 bases short, with 16 bases between. CDR3 sequence: CASSLRGSLGGYTF. CDR3 DNA sequence: TGTGCCAGCAGTTTGCGAGGGTCATTGGGGGGCTACACCTTC.

This chain uses TRBV30 with TRBJ2-5; D might be TRBD1 (6 bases). This CDR3 comprises 15 residues. Germline loops: CDR1 GTSNPN, CDR2 SVGIG (reference sequence). V was trimmed by 4 bases and J by 6 bases, leaving 21 bases between them. The CDR3: CAWKTGQQGRQTQYF. In DNA, the CDR3 is TGTGCCTGGAAGACGGGGCAACAGGGACGTCAGACCCAGTACTTC.